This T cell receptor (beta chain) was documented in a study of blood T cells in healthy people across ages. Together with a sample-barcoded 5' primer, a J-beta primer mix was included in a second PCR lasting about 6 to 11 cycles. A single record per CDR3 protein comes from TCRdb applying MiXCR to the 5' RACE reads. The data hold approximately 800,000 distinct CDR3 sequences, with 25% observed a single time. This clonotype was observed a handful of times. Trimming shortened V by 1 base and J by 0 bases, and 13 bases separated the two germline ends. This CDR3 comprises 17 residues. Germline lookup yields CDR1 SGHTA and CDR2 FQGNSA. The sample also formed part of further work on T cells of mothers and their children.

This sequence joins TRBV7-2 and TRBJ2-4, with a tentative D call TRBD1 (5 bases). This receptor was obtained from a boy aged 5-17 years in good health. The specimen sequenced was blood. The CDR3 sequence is CASSLGQPPQAKNIQYF. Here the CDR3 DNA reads TGTGCCAGCAGCTTAGGACAGCCCCCTCAAGCCAAAAACATTCAGTACTTC. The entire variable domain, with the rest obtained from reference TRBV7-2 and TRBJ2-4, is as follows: GAGVSQSPSNKVTEKGKDVELRCDPISGHTALYWYRQSLGQGLEFLIYFQGNSAPDKSGLPSDRFSAERTGGSVSTLTIQRTQQEDSAVYLCASSLGQPPQAKNIQYFGAGTRLSVL.